Described below is a single T cell receptor (beta chain) sequence and its context. Per the germline V gene, CDR1 is SGHRS and CDR2 is YFSETQ. CDR3 length: 15 residues. This specimen belongs to a study of T cells expressing NK-cell markers. It was by 5'RACE template switching with UMIs that TCR beta cDNA was made. TCRdb reprocessed the 5' RACE reads, with one entry per CDR3 protein and no DNA. There are a few hundred thousand distinct CDR3 sequences in the sample, with 5% to 5.5% held by the top ten. The V gene is TRBV5-1, the J gene TRBJ2-7; TCRdb's assignment of TRBD1 cannot be checked, as there is no DNA. Sequenced material: blood T cells: a sorted CD56 or NKG2C T cell subset, CD4+ or CD8+ T cells, or bulk PBMC T cells (not recorded which). This TCR came from a man aged 18-69 years in good health. CDR3 loop: CASSPGTGGPYEQYF. The whole variable domain, remainder taken from reference TRBV5-1 and TRBJ2-7, is KAGVTQTPRYLIKTRGQQVTLSCSPISGHRSVSWYQQTPGQGLQFLFEYFSETQRNKGNFPGRFSGRQFSNSRSEMNVSTLELGDSALYLCASSPGTGGPYEQYFGPGTRLTVT.